Each of the 4 T cell receptor beta chains below was sequenced from the same sample in a study of blood T cells in healthy people across ages. Together with a sample-barcoded 5' primer, a J-beta primer mix was included in a second PCR lasting about 7 to 11 cycles. Each CDR3 protein is one row after TCRdb ran MiXCR on the 5' RACE reads. The sample carries around 1,600,000 distinct CDR3 sequences, under 55% recorded once. The specimen sequenced was blood. The receptor set was obtained from a woman aged 18-29 years in good health.

Only a few counts were recorded for this clonotype. V gene TRBV9 combines with J gene TRBJ2-4; TRBD2 matches at 9 bases. V lost 3 bases to trimming and J lost 0 bases; unmatched junction nucleotides: 10. In germline, CDR1 is SGDLS, CDR2 YYNGEE. The CDR3 sequence is 18 residues long. The CDR3 protein is CASSEGAGGPLAKNIQYF. The CDR3 DNA is TGTGCCAGCAGCGAGGGAGCGGGGGGTCCCCTAGCCAAAAACATTCAGTACTTC.

This chain uses TRBV3-1 with TRBJ2-5; the D gene is possibly TRBD2 (6 bases). The CDR3 spans 15 residues. Per germline, CDR1 LGHDT and CDR2 YNNKEL (reference sequence). The germline V and J ends were trimmed by 0 bases and 11 bases, with 19 bases remaining between them. The CDR3 loop reads CASSQDLAQYNEQYF. The CDR3 DNA follows: TGTGCCAGCAGCCAAGATCTAGCGCAATACAATGAGCAGTACTTC.

This clonotype was counted only a few times. The gene calls are TRBV27 and TRBJ2-5, with a possible D match to TRBD2 (6 bases). V was pared by 3 bases and J by 7 bases, with 15 bases between. CDR1 is MNHEY and CDR2 is SMNVEV in the germline V gene (reference sequence). The CDR3 covers 14 residues. Here the CDR3 DNA reads TGTGCCAGCAGTTTCGGGGGACCAACCAGGACCCAGTACTTC. Residues: CASSFGGPTRTQYF.

There are a few counts of this clonotype. The rearrangement uses TRBV7-9 and TRBJ2-3; D may match TRBD1 or TRBD2 (5 bases each). Deletions cut 5 bases from V and 0 bases from J, with 12 bases between. Germline V lookup: CDR1 SEHNR, CDR2 FQNEAQ (reference sequence). The CDR3 runs 15 residues. CDR3 in DNA: TGTGCCAGCAGCGGGACGTTGACTAGCACAGATACGCAGTATTTT. Encoded protein: CASSGTLTSTDTQYF.